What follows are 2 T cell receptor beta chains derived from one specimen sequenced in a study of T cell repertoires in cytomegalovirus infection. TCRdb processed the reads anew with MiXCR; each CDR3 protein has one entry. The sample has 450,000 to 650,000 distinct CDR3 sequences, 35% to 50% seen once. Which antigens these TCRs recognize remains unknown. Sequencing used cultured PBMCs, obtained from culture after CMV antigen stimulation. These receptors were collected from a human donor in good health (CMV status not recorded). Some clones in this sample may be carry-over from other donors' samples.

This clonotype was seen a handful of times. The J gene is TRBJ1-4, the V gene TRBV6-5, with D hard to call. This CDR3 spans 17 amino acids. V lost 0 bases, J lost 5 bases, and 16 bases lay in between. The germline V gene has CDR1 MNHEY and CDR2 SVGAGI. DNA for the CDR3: TGTGCCAGCAGTTACTCCGACAATCGAGCCTGGAATGAAAAACTGTTTTTT. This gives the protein CASSYSDNRAWNEKLFF.

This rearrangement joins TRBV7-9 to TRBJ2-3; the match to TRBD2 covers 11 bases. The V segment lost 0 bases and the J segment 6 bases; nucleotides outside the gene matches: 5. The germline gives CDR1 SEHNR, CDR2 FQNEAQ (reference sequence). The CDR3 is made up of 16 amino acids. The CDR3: CASSLASGGGADTQYF. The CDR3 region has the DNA TGTGCCAGCAGCTTAGCTAGCGGGGGGGGCGCTGATACGCAGTATTTT.